These T cell receptor beta chains were read from a single sample in a study of resident and recirculating memory T cells in vitiligo. The method was immunoSEQ multiplex PCR; TCRdb's version includes in-frame clones alone and lacks a portion of them. The sample consists of 55,000 to 75,000 clones, more than 85% of them appearing once. Sequencing used blood. These receptors were collected from a male donor with vitiligo. Each CDR3 is given with its conserved first and last residue. The D gene is left open where the match is weak. Clone size is stated in some rows and not others, as once, few, many or a class when expanded.

D gene	V gene	J gene	clone size	CDR3 protein	CDR3 DNA
NA	TRBV21-1	TRBJ2-7	NA	CASSKVQGPVNYEQYF	TGTGCCAGCAGCAAAGTCCAGGGCCCCGTGAACTACGAGCAGTACTTC
TRBD2	TRBV30	TRBJ2-1	NA	CAWSRTSGGVYEQFF	TGTGCCTGGAGTCGGACTAGCGGGGGGGTGTATGAGCAGTTCTTC
NA	TRBV19	TRBJ1-5	NA	CASSTSNSRNQPQHF	TGTGCCAGTAGTACGTCGAATAGTCGCAATCAGCCCCAGCATTTT
TRBD2	TRBV11-1	TRBJ2-3	NA	CASSLTSGGARADTQYF	TGTGCCAGCAGTTTAACTAGCGGGGGGGCCCGGGCAGATACGCAGTATTTT
NA	TRBV2	TRBJ2-7	once	CASRTRDLSFYEQYF	TGTGCCAGCAGAACCCGGGACTTGTCTTTCTACGAGCAGTACTTC
NA	TRBV5-1	TRBJ2-7	NA	CASSLGPYARDIAYEQYF	TGCGCCAGCAGCTTGGGCCCCTACGCCAGGGACATTGCCTACGAGCAGTACTTC
NA	TRBV4-1	TRBJ2-6	NA	CASSPRGSGANVLTF	TGCGCCAGCAGCCCGAGAGGTTCTGGGGCCAACGTCCTGACTTTC
NA	TRBV4-3	TRBJ1-2	NA	CASSQELPDSHYGYTF	TGCGCCAGCAGCCAAGAATTACCCGACAGCCACTATGGCTACACCTTC
TRBD2	TRBV6-6	TRBJ2-7	NA	CASSGGETYEQYF	TGTGCCAGCAGTGGGGGGGAGACCTACGAGCAGTACTTC
TRBD2	TRBV6-5	TRBJ2-7	NA	CASSYSNGGAYEQYF	TGTGCCAGCAGTTACTCGAACGGGGGGGCCTACGAGCAGTACTTC
TRBD1	TRBV5-6	TRBJ1-1	NA	CASSYNVGQGAHTEAFF	TGTGCCAGCAGCTATAACGTAGGACAGGGGGCGCATACTGAAGCTTTCTTT
NA	TRBV10-3	TRBJ2-7	NA	CAISEAPGQSNPYEQYF	TGTGCCATCAGTGAAGCGCCAGGACAATCGAATCCCTACGAGCAGTACTTC
NA	TRBV5-4	TRBJ1-2	NA	CASSPGVGGYTF	TGTGCCAGCAGCCCGGGAGTAGGCGGCTACACCTTC
NA	TRBV5-1	TRBJ2-5	NA	CASSLVGLRETQYF	TGCGCCAGCAGCTTGGTGGGCCTTCGGGAGACCCAGTACTTC
NA	TRBV7-3	TRBJ1-3	few	CASTQGSGNTIYF	TGTGCCAGCACACAGGGCTCTGGAAACACCATATATTTT
TRBD1	TRBV20-1	TRBJ2-2	NA	CSATTGVELFF	TGCAGTGCAACGACAGGGGTGGAGCTGTTTTTT
NA	TRBV11-2	TRBJ1-2	NA	CASSAGRGRDYGYTF	TGTGCCAGCAGCGCCGGCCGCGGCAGGGACTATGGCTACACCTTC
NA	TRBV9	TRBJ1-1	NA	CASSDRWTDQAFF	TGTGCCAGCAGTGACCGGTGGACTGATCAAGCTTTCTTT
NA	TRBV27	TRBJ2-3	NA	CASSLSPQSEDTQYF	TGTGCCAGCAGTTTATCGCCACAGTCTGAGGATACGCAGTATTTT
TRBD1	TRBV7-6	TRBJ2-7	NA	CASSLGTGLDEQYF	TGTGCCAGCAGCTTAGGGACAGGGCTGGACGAGCAGTACTTC
NA	TRBV5-1	TRBJ2-2	NA	CASSPGTQNTGELFF	TGCGCCAGCAGCCCTGGGACACAGAACACCGGGGAGCTGTTTTTT
TRBD1	TRBV2	TRBJ2-3	NA	CASTRTGPADTQYF	TGTGCCAGCACTCGGACAGGCCCCGCAGATACGCAGTATTTT
TRBD1	TRBV6-5	TRBJ2-3	NA	CASSLQGGLSTDTQYF	TGTGCCAGCAGTTTACAGGGGGGACTGAGCACAGATACGCAGTATTTT
NA	TRBV19	TRBJ1-2	NA	CASFGPGHTSDYGYTF	TGTGCCAGTTTCGGGCCGGGACACACTTCTGACTATGGCTACACCTTC
NA	TRBV5-1	TRBJ2-3	NA	CASSVSQSTDTQYF	TGCGCCAGCAGCGTTAGCCAGAGCACAGATACGCAGTATTTT
NA	TRBV2	TRBJ2-4	NA	CASSPETNAKNIQYF	TGTGCCAGCAGTCCGGAGACGAACGCCAAAAACATTCAGTACTTC
NA	TRBV9	TRBJ1-5	once	CASSVGRGSNQPQHF	TGTGCCAGCAGCGTAGGTAGGGGTAGCAATCAGCCCCAGCATTTT
NA	TRBV9	TRBJ1-6	NA	CASSVDSRSSYNSPLHF	TGTGCCAGCAGCGTAGACAGTCGAAGCTCCTATAATTCACCCCTCCACTTT
NA	TRBV7-2	TRBJ1-1	NA	CASSLATGLNTEAFF	TGTGCCAGCAGCTTAGCAACGGGTTTGAACACTGAAGCTTTCTTT
NA	TRBV19	TRBJ2-2	NA	CASSIWQVNTGELFF	TGTGCCAGTAGTATATGGCAGGTTAACACCGGGGAGCTGTTTTTT
TRBD1	TRBV14	TRBJ1-4	NA	CASSPRGTGIGNEKLFF	TGTGCCAGCAGCCCCAGGGGGACAGGGATCGGTAATGAAAAACTGTTTTTT
NA	TRBV6-5	TRBJ1-1	NA	CASTPLGQGGTEAFF	TGTGCCAGCACCCCTCTTGGGCAGGGTGGGACTGAAGCTTTCTTT
NA	TRBV9	TRBJ2-3	NA	CASSVVAFTDTDTQYF	TGTGCCAGCAGCGTAGTAGCCTTCACGGACACAGATACGCAGTATTTT
NA	TRBV11-2	TRBJ2-1	NA	CASSLAQGVFNEQFF	TGTGCCAGCAGCTTAGCCCAGGGTGTCTTTAATGAGCAGTTCTTC
TRBD1	TRBV6-1	TRBJ2-5	NA	CASSRQGWETQYF	TGTGCCAGCAGTAGACAGGGATGGGAGACCCAGTACTTC
NA	TRBV28	TRBJ1-5	NA	CAHMGGNQPQHF	TGTGCCCACATGGGGGGTAATCAGCCCCAGCATTTT
NA	TRBV19	TRBJ1-5	few	CASSIRSGEPQHF	TGTGCCAGTAGTATAAGGTCAGGGGAGCCCCAGCATTTT
NA	TRBV21-1	TRBJ2-2	NA	CASSKSVGGPIVEELFF	TGTGCCAGCAGCAAATCAGTGGGGGGGCCGATCGTCGAGGAGCTGTTTTTT
TRBD1	TRBV6-5	TRBJ1-1	NA	CASSLTGGGRTEAFF	TGTGCCAGCAGTTTAACAGGGGGCGGGAGGACTGAAGCTTTCTTT
NA	TRBV5-1	TRBJ2-5	NA	CASRFSSVGETQYF	TGCGCCAGCAGATTCTCGTCGGTCGGTGAGACCCAGTACTTC
NA	TRBV9	TRBJ2-3	NA	CASGGQTQYF	TGTGCCAGCGGGGGACAAACGCAGTATTTT
NA	TRBV28	TRBJ2-5	NA	CASSSVLRLGQNQETQYF	TGTGCCAGCAGTTCTGTTCTACGGCTCGGACAGAACCAAGAGACCCAGTACTTC
NA	TRBV28	TRBJ1-2	NA	CASSSTTGSSGHYGYTF	TGTGCCAGCAGTTCGACGACCGGGAGTTCGGGGCACTATGGCTACACCTTC
NA	TRBV5-4	TRBJ1-1	NA	CASGEGRPEAFF	TGTGCCTCCGGGGAGGGGCGTCCTGAAGCTTTCTTT
TRBD1	TRBV4-3	TRBJ1-2	NA	CASSQLQGIEGYTF	TGCGCCAGCAGCCAATTACAGGGGATTGAGGGCTACACCTTC
TRBD2	TRBV7-3	TRBJ2-2	NA	CASSLALAGVTGELFF	TGTGCCAGCAGCTTGGCCCTAGCGGGGGTGACCGGGGAGCTGTTTTTT
NA	TRBV15	TRBJ1-2	NA	CATSGDLSWGYTF	TGTGCCACCAGCGGAGACCTATCATGGGGCTACACCTTC
NA	TRBV19	TRBJ2-7	NA	CASSPYGPYYEQYF	TGTGCCAGTAGTCCTTATGGGCCTTACTACGAGCAGTACTTC
TRBD1	TRBV5-1	TRBJ1-2	NA	CASSVTGGNYGYTF	TGCGCCAGCAGCGTGACAGGGGGCAACTATGGCTACACCTTC
NA	TRBV13	TRBJ2-5	NA	CASSLGSRGETQYF	TGTGCCAGCAGCTTAGGATCCAGGGGAGAGACCCAGTACTTC
TRBD2	TRBV6-4	TRBJ2-3	NA	CASSPDSSGGTDTQYF	TGTGCCAGCAGCCCGGACTCTAGCGGGGGCACAGATACGCAGTATTTT
NA	TRBV6-5	TRBJ2-7	NA	CASSYYRTAQEQYF	TGTGCCAGCAGTTACTATCGGACAGCTCAGGAGCAGTACTTC
NA	TRBV7-9	TRBJ2-1	once	CASSLTGLGRFF	TGTGCCAGCAGCTTGACAGGTTTAGGTCGGTTCTTC
TRBD1	TRBV6-5	TRBJ2-1	NA	CASSPVRTGEQFF	TGTGCCAGCAGCCCCGTTCGGACAGGTGAGCAGTTCTTC